Listed here is a single TCR beta chain. Antigen unknown. This sample also contains other DNA sequences that code for the same CDR3. PCR primers comprised 60 Vbeta and 13 Jbeta primers. Clones were read by immunoSEQ multiplex PCR, and TCRdb kept only the in-frame ones, dropping some. In total, the table holds 120,000 to 150,000 clones. The data stem from a study of cytomegalovirus exposure and HLA in healthy donors. Turning to the study itself: A prior study identified 90 million to 120 million unique TCR beta sequences from about 200 million T cells.

CDR1 and CDR2 from the germline V gene are SGHRS and YFSETQ. V shed 4 bases, J shed 1 base, and the junction held 3 bases outside the gene matches. The CDR3 totals 15 residues. Study conclusions and caveats: An ancestry cluster, one associated with Asian ancestry, reportedly showed fewer N-insertions than the roughly 670-donor mean in a later analysis. TCR beta chains numbering more than 150 were designated cytomegalovirus-associated.

The source is a man in his forties in good health and CMV-seronegative. Sequencing was carried out using PBMCs. This chain joins TRBV5-1 and TRBJ2-1; 9 nucleotides line up with TRBD1. CDR3 nucleotide sequence: TGCGCCAGCAGCCCGACAGGGGGTTCCTACAATGAGCAGTTCTTC. Amino acid sequence: CASSPTGGSYNEQFF.